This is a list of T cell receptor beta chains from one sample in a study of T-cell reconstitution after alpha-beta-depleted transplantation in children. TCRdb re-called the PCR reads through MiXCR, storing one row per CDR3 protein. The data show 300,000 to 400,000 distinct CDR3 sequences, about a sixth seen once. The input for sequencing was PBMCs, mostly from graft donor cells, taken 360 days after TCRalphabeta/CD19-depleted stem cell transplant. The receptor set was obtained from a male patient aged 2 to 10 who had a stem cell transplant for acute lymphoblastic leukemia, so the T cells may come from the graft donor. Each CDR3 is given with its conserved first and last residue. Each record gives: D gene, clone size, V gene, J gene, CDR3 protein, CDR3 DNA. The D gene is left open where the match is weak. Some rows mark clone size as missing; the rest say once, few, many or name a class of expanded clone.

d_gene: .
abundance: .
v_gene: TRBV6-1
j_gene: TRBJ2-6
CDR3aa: CASSARPGSFSGANVLTF
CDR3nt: TGTGCCAGCAGCGCTCGACCCGGGTCCTTCTCTGGGGCCAACGTCCTGACTTTC

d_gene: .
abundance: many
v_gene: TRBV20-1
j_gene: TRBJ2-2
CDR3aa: CSARDPQRPTGELFF
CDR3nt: TGCAGTGCTAGAGATCCACAGCGACCCACCGGGGAGCTGTTTTTT

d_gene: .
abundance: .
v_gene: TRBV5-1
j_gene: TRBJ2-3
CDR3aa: CASSLRRRDTQYF
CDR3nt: TGCGCCAGCAGCTTACGACGGCGAGATACGCAGTATTTT

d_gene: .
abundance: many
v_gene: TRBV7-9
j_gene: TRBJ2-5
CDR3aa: CASGPTYQETQYF
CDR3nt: TGTGCCAGCGGACCTACGTACCAAGAGACCCAGTACTTC

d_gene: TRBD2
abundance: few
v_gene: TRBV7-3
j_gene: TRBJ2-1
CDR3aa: CASSLTGLAGTNEQFF
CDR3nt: TGTGCCAGCAGCTTAACGGGACTAGCGGGGACCAATGAGCAGTTCTTC

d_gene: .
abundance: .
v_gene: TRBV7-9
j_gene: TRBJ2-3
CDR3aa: CASSLFRGFTDTQYF
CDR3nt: TGTGCCAGCAGCTTATTCCGGGGCTTCACAGATACGCAGTATTTT

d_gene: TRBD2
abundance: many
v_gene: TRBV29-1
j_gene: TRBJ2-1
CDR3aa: CSVPKGGNEQFF
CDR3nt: TGCAGCGTTCCTAAGGGAGGGAATGAGCAGTTCTTC

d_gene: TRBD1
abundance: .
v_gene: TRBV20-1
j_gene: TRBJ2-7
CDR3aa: CSARARGILPYEQYF
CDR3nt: TGCAGTGCTAGGGCCAGGGGGATTCTACCCTACGAGCAGTACTTC

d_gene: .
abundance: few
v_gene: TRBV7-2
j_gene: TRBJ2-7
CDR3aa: CASSLQAGTPDEQYF
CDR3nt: TGTGCCAGCAGCCTCCAGGCGGGAACTCCCGACGAGCAGTACTTC

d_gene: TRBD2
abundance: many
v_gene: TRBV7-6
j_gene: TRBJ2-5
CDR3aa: CASSLVGTSGKETQYF
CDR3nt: TGTGCCAGCAGCTTAGTCGGGACTAGCGGGAAGGAGACCCAGTACTTC